These 22 T cell receptor beta chains originate from one sample sequenced in a study of read filtering for tumor transcriptome and immune sequencing. This library used around 400 ng RNA and molecular barcoded adaptors spanning alpha/delta and beta/gamma chains. TCRdb called the reads again in MiXCR, with one record for every CDR3 protein. The sample lists some 130,000 distinct CDR3 sequences, roughly 13% occurring once. What was sequenced was a population of CD138-negative cells sorted from bone marrow. Receptor source: a donor aged 40 or over with multiple myeloma.

Concerning this clonotype itself: It may be a read error: a sequence one base away is much more abundant. This chain links TRBV28 with TRBJ2-3, with 8 bases that match TRBD2. The CDR3 contains 16 residues. From germline, CDR1 is MDHEN and CDR2 SYDVKM. The CDR3 here is CASPPPGRGSTGTQYF. The DNA of the CDR3 is TGTGCCAGCCCCCCGCCCGGGAGGGGGAGCACAGGTACGCAGTATTTT.

Comments on this clonotype: A far larger clone is off by one base, so a read error is likely. The CDR3 nucleotides read TGTGCCAGCAGCATACTAGCGGGAGACTTCCATGGGCAGTTCTTC. Encoded protein: CASSILAGDFHGQFF. The chain is built from TRBV7-3 and TRBJ2-1; 11 positions agree with TRBD2. Germline loops: CDR1 SGHTA, CDR2 FQGTGA. This CDR3 comprises 15 residues. J lost 12 bases, V lost 5 bases, and 12 bases had no gene match.

Notes on this clonotype: It may be a read error: a sequence one base away is much more abundant. The missing conserved phenylalanine or tryptophan at the end of this CDR3 makes a read error likely. J is TRBJ2-7 and V is TRBV10-2; weak D call: TRBD2 (5 bases). Germline V gives CDR1 WSHSY, CDR2 SAAADI. This CDR3 spans 12 amino acids. The CDR3, as DNA: TGTGCCATCAGAACGGGAACCTACGAGCAGTACCTC. Protein sequence: CAIRTGTYEQYL.

This clonotype was seen at least ten times. The rearrangement joins TRBV29-1 to TRBJ2-5; D is possibly TRBD2 (6 bases). Trimming cost V 6 bases and J 2 bases, with 19 bases left between them. The CDR3 runs to 15 residues. From germline, CDR1 is SQVTM and CDR2 ANQGSEA. CDR3 DNA sequence: TGCAGCGTCCCCACCCCTAGCGAGGGGCAAGAGACCCAGTACTTC. The encoded protein is CSVPTPSEGQETQYF.

This clonotype was observed many times. The chain is built from TRBV19 and TRBJ2-1, with 7 nucleotides matching TRBD1. Germline V gene lookup returns CDR1 LNHDA and CDR2 SQIVND (reference sequence). V was clipped by 10 bases and J by 10 bases; unmatched bases: 4. This CDR3 is built from 10 residues. CDR3: CATDRDEQFF. The DNA of the CDR3 is TGTGCCACTGACAGGGACGAGCAGTTCTTC.

The table lists this clonotype with many counts. The chain links TRBV6-2 or TRBV6-3 to TRBJ2-7; 8 bases line up with TRBD1. The CDR3 runs to 15 residues. CDR1 MNHEY and CDR2 SVGEGT come from the germline V gene. Unmatched junction bases numbered 6, after V lost 0 bases and J lost 5 bases. The CDR3 DNA sequence: TGTGCCAGCAGTTACTCCTATTACAGGGGGGACGAGCAGTACTTC. Translating gives CASSYSYYRGDEQYF.

To note about this clonotype: A much larger clone is a single base away; this may be a read error. The chain's CDR3 is CASSQGYEGAELAKNIQYF. CDR3 in DNA: TGTGCCAGCAGCCAAGGTTATGAAGGAGCAGAATTAGCCAAAAACATTCAGTACTTC. J is TRBJ2-4 and V is TRBV3-1; D is ambiguous. The CDR3 loop spans 19 amino acids. The germline CDR1 and CDR2 sequences are LGHDT and YNNKEL (reference sequence). With 1 base removed from V and 0 bases from J, the gap between germline ends came to 19 bases.

Worth noting for this clonotype: The junction shows a germline mismatch at one end, possibly a read error. The chain uses TRBV7-2 and TRBJ2-1; weak D call: TRBD2 (6 bases). The CDR3 contains 15 residues. Germline V lookup: CDR1 SGHTA, CDR2 FQGNSA. DNA of the CDR3: TGTGCCAGCAGCTCCGGGACTCTGACCTACAATGAGCAGTCCTTC. This sequence encodes CASSSGTLTYNEQSF.

This clonotype was found a few times. Possible read error: a much larger clone is one base away. V usage is TRBV6-2 or TRBV6-3 and J usage is TRBJ1-1; D is unclear. The CDR3 runs to 13 residues. The germline V gene has CDR1 MNHEY and CDR2 SVGEGT. CDR3 in DNA: TGTGCCAGCAGTCACTCCCAGAACACTGAAGCTTTCTTT. This gives the protein CASSHSQNTEAFF.

There are many counts of this clonotype. The chain carries TRBV12-3 or TRBV12-4 and TRBJ2-7; D is unclear. The V gene lost 5 bases and the J gene lost 2 bases, with 10 bases spanning the gap. CDR3 length equals 13 residues. In nucleotides, the CDR3 is TGTGCCAGCAGTCTTGACATTGCCTACGAGCAGTACTTC. It codes for CASSLDIAYEQYF.

This clonotype has at least ten counts. This chain uses TRBV10-3 with TRBJ1-6; D is possibly TRBD1 (5 bases). The closer fit of TRBJ1-1 to the DNA end suggests the J call may be wrong. This CDR3 region has 13 residues. Germline values: CDR1 ENHRY, CDR2 SYGVKD. This chain's CDR3 is CAISSQGNTEAFF. The CDR3 nucleotides read TGTGCCATCAGTTCTCAGGGCAACACTGAAGCTTTCTTT.

This clonotype was seen at least ten times. The V call is TRBV5-1, the J call TRBJ2-1; D is unclear. Trimming removed 1 base at V and 0 bases at J, with 5 bases between. There are 14 residues in the CDR3. CDR1 SGHRS and CDR2 YFSETQ come from the germline V gene. This CDR3 is CASSLTPSYNEQFF. In DNA form, the CDR3 reads TGCGCCAGCAGCTTGACACCCTCCTACAATGAGCAGTTCTTC. The variable domain in full, with the rest retrieved from reference TRBV5-1 and TRBJ2-1, is KAGVTQTPRYLIKTRGQQVTLSCSPISGHRSVSWYQQTPGQGLQFLFEYFSETQRNKGNFPGRFSGRQFSNSRSEMNVSTLELGDSALYLCASSLTPSYNEQFFGPGTRLTVL.

There are many counts of this clonotype. The chain uses TRBV29-1 and TRBJ2-6; D is undetermined. The CDR3 is made up of 13 amino acids. The germline V gene encodes CDR1 SQVTM and CDR2 ANQGSEA. V was pared by 3 bases and J by 0 bases, with 3 bases between. The CDR3: CSVEVSGANVLTF. The DNA of the CDR3 is TGCAGCGTTGAGGTCTCTGGGGCCAACGTCCTGACTTTC.

This clonotype appeared many times. The chain employs TRBV6-5 and TRBJ1-5, with 7 bases that match TRBD1. CDR1 and CDR2 (germline): MNHEY, SVGAGI. This CDR3 region has 15 residues. Trimming took 8 bases from V and 6 from J; bases not matched to a gene: 13. DNA for the CDR3: TGTGCCAGCTCCCCGACAGGGATCCAGGTTCAGCCCCAGCATTTT. Protein: CASSPTGIQVQPQHF.

The table lists this clonotype with many counts. This chain uses TRBV20-1 with TRBJ2-6, with D unclear. The V end lost 6 bases, the J end lost 5 bases, and 5 bases lay between the germline ends. CDR1 is DFQATT and CDR2 is SNEGSKA in the germline V gene (reference sequence). The CDR3 contains 11 residues. CDR3 nucleotides: TGCAGTGCATCTCGGGCCAACGTCCTGACTTTC. The encoded protein is CSASRANVLTF.

In regard to this clonotype: The junction and the germline gene differ at one end; a read error may be behind it. The chain recombines TRBV6-5 with TRBJ2-7; tentative D call: TRBD2 (6 bases). The CDR3 contains 13 residues. Germline V gives CDR1 MNHEY, CDR2 SVGAGI. This CDR3 is CASSPGSHYEQCF. The CDR3 DNA reads TGTGCCAGCAGTCCCGGGAGCCACTACGAGCAGTGCTTC.

In the case of this clonotype: This sequence may be a read error, since a much larger clone differs from it by one base. The chain carries TRBV12-5 and TRBJ2-1; 7 nucleotides agree with TRBD2. CDR3 size: 15 residues. Germline lookup yields CDR1 LGHNT and CDR2 FRNRAP. Losses at the gene ends were 1 base for V and 0 bases for J; bases not matched to a gene: 0. CDR3 sequence reads: CASGLGGGSYNEQFF. The DNA of the CDR3 is TGTGCTAGTGGTTTGGGCGGGGGCTCCTACAATGAGCAGTTCTTC.

This clonotype was counted many times. The chain combines TRBV2 with TRBJ2-3; D gene ambiguous. V dropped 2 bases and J dropped 6 bases, with 6 bases sitting between them. Germline V gene data show CDR1 as SNHLY and CDR2 as FYNNEI. The CDR3 has 12 amino acids. The CDR3 sequence is CASSELKDTQYF. The CDR3 nucleotides are TGTGCCAGCAGTGAATTGAAGGATACGCAGTATTTT.

This clonotype was seen ten or more times. CDR3 loop: CASSYDSNQPQHF. CDR3 bases: TGTGCCAGCAGCTACGACAGCAATCAGCCCCAGCATTTT. The rearrangement links TRBV7-9 to TRBJ1-5; unclear D gene. V was pared by 4 bases and J by 1 base, with 5 bases between. Germline CDR1 reads SEHNR; CDR2 reads FQNEAQ (reference sequence). The CDR3 extends over 13 amino acids.

The sample holds many counts of this clonotype. The chain uses TRBV12-3 or TRBV12-4 and TRBJ1-1, with D possibly matching TRBD1 (5 bases). CDR3 length equals 14 residues. V lost 6 bases and J lost 0, with 11 bases in between. CDR3 nucleotide sequence: TGTGCCAGCAGCCTGACAGACTTGAACACTGAAGCTTTCTTT. Its protein product is CASSLTDLNTEAFF.

In the case of this clonotype: Since a much larger clone is just one base distant, this may be a read error. Here the CDR3 reads CASSQEPSYPPDRQYF. In DNA form, the CDR3 reads TGCGCCAGCAGCCAAGAACCCTCCTATCCCCCAGATAGGCAGTATTTT. The rearrangement joins TRBV4-1 to TRBJ2-3, with unresolved D. CDR1 and CDR2 (germline): MGHRA, YSYEKL. This CDR3 is 16 amino acids long.

This clonotype is a singleton in its sample. This may arise from a read error, as a much more abundant clone is one base away. The rearrangement joins TRBV6-5 to TRBJ2-7; 14 bases map to TRBD2. The V and J ends lost 5 bases and 8 bases, in that order; junction bases with no gene match: 8. Looked up from germline, CDR1 is MNHEY and CDR2 is SVGAGI. The CDR3 spans 15 residues. The CDR3 protein is CASSPGTSGSRQQYF. The CDR3 coding sequence is TGTGCCAGCAGTCCGGGGACTAGCGGGAGTCGCCAGCAGTACTTC.